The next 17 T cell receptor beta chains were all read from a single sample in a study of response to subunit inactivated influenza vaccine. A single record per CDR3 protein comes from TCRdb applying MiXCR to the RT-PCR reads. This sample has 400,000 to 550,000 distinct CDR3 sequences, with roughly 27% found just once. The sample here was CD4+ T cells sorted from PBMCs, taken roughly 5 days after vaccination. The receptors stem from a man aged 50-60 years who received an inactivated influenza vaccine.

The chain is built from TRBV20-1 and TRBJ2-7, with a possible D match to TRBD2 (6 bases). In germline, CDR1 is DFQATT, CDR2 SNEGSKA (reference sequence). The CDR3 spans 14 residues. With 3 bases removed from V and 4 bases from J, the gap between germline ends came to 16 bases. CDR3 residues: CSAREIKAGYEQYF. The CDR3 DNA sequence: TGCAGTGCTAGGGAAATAAAGGCGGGGTACGAGCAGTACTTC.

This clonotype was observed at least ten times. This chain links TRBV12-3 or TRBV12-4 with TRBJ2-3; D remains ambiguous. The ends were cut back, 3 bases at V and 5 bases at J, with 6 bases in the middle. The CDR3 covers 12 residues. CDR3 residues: CASSLRGDTQYF. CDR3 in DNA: TGTGCCAGCAGTTTGAGAGGAGATACGCAGTATTTT.

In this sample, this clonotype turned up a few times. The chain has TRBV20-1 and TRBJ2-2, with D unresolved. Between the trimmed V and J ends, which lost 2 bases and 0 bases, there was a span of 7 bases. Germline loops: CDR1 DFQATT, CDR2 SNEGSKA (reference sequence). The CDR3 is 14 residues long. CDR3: CSARPSTNTGELFF. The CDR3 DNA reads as TGCAGTGCTAGACCAAGCACGAACACCGGGGAGCTGTTTTTT.

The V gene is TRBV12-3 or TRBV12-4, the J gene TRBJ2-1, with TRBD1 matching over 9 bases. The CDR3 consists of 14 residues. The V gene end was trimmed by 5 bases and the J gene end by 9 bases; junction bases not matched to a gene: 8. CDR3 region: CASSPPGQGPEQFF. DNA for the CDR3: TGTGCCAGCAGTCCACCGGGACAGGGTCCTGAGCAGTTCTTC.

The CDR3 DNA reads TGTGCCAGCAGCTCCGACCAGAACACTGAAGCTTTCTTT. Translated, it gives CASSSDQNTEAFF. V is TRBV7-6 and J is TRBJ1-1, with D hard to call. Trimming cost V 4 bases and J 1 base, with 7 bases left between them. This CDR3 comprises 13 residues. Germline CDR1 is SGHVS and CDR2 is FNYEAQ.

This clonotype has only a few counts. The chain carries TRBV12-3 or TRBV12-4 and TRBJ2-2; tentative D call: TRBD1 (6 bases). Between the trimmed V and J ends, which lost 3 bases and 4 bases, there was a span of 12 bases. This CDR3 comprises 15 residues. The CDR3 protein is CASSFRGRITGELFF. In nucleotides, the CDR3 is TGTGCCAGCAGTTTCAGGGGCAGGATCACCGGGGAGCTGTTTTTT.

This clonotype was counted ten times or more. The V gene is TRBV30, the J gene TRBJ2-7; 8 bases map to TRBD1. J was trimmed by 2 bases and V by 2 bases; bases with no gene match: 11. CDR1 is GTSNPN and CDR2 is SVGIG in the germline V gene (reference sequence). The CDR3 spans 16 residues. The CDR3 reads CAWSYLPGQEAYEQYF. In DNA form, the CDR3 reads TGTGCCTGGAGTTATCTTCCGGGACAGGAGGCCTACGAGCAGTACTTC.

CDR3 DNA sequence: TGTGCCAGCACCTGGACAGGGACCACCCCACTCTATGGCTACACCTTC. Encoded protein: CASTWTGTTPLYGYTF. This sequence joins TRBV6-1 and TRBJ1-2; 8 bases map to TRBD1. The CDR3 length is 16 residues. Germline-derived CDR1 and CDR2 are MNHNS and SASEGT. Germline trimming cut 7 bases from V and 4 bases from J; bases unmatched to any gene: 14.

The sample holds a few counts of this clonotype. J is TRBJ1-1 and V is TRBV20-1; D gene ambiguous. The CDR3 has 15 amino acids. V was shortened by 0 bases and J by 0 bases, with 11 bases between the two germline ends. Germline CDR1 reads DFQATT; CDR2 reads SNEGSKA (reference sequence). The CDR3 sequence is CSARDQARMNTEAFF. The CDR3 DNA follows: TGCAGTGCTAGAGATCAGGCCAGGATGAACACTGAAGCTTTCTTT.

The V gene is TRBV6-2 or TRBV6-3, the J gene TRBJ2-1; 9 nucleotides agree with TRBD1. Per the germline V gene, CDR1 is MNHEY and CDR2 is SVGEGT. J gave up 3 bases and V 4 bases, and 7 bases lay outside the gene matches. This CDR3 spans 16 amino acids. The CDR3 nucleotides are TGTGCCAGCAGTTCCCGCCTGACAGGGGGCTACAATGAGCAGTTCTTC. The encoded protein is CASSSRLTGGYNEQFF.

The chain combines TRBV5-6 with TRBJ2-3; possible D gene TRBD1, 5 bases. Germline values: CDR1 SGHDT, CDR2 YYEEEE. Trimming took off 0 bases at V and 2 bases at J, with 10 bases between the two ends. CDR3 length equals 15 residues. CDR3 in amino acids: CASSLGRENTDTQYF. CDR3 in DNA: TGTGCCAGCAGCTTGGGCAGGGAAAACACAGATACGCAGTATTTT.

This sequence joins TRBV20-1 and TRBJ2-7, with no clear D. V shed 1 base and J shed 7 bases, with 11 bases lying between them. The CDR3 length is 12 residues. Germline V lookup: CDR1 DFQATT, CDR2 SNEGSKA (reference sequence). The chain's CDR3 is CSARATIGEQYF. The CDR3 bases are TGCAGTGCTAGAGCCACCATCGGGGAGCAGTACTTC.

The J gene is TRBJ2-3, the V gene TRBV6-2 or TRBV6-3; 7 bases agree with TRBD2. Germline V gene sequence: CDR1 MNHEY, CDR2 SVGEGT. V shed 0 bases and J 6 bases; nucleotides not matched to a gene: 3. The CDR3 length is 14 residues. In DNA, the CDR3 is TGTGCCAGCAGTTACTCGGGAGGGATGGATACGCAGTATTTT. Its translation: CASSYSGGMDTQYF.

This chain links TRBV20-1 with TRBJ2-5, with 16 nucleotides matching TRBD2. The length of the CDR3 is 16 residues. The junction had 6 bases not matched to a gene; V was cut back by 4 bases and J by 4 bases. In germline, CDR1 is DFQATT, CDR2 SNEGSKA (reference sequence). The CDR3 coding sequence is TGCAGTGCTAAGGGACTAGCGGGGGGGCACGGAGAGACCCAGTACTTC. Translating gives CSAKGLAGGHGETQYF.

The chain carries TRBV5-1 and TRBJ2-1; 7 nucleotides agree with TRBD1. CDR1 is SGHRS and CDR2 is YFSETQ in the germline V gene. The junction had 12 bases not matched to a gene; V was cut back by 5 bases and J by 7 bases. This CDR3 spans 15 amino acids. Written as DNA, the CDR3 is TGCGCCAGCAGTCCTCCGGGACAGCCGCAGAATGAGCAGTTCTTC. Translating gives CASSPPGQPQNEQFF.

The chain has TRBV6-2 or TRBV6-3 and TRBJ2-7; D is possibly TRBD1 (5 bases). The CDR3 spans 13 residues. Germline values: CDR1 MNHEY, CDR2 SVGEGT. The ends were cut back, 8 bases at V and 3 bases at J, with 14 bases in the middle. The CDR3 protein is CASRLGAVYEQYF. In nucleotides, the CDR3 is TGTGCCAGCCGGCTAGGGGCAGTCTACGAGCAGTACTTC.

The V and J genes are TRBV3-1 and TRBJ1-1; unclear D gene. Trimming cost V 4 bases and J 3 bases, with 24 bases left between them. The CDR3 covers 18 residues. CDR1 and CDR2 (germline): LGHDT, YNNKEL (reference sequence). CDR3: CASSRLGIGRWRDTEAFF. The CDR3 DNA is TGTGCCAGCAGCCGGCTAGGAATAGGGAGGTGGAGGGACACTGAAGCTTTCTTT.